These T cell receptor beta chains were read from a single sample in a study of cytomegalovirus exposure and HLA in healthy donors. Libraries were prepared by immunoSEQ multiplex PCR; TCRdb keeps only in-frame clonotypes and omits some of them. The sample includes roughly 130,000 clones, nearly 85% of them seen just once. Sequencing was performed on PBMCs. These receptors were taken from a boy aged 5-17 years in good health and CMV-seronegative. Both conserved end residues are part of each CDR3. The D gene is left open where the match is weak. Rows give clone size only sometimes, using once, few, many, or a class for an expanded clone.

D gene	J gene	clone size	V gene	CDR3 protein	CDR3 DNA
.	TRBJ1-1	.	TRBV6-5	CASRNMAVNTEAFF	TGTGCCAGCAGAAACATGGCCGTGAACACTGAAGCTTTCTTT
TRBD1	TRBJ1-1	.	TRBV6-5	CASRDRVRTEAFF	TGTGCCAGCAGGGACAGGGTCAGGACTGAAGCTTTCTTT
.	TRBJ2-3	.	TRBV7-9	CASSHEGLTDTQYF	TGTGCCAGCAGCCACGAGGGCCTAACAGATACGCAGTATTTT
TRBD2	TRBJ2-2	.	TRBV25-1	CASRSGSGDTGELFF	TGTGCCAGCAGGAGCGGGAGCGGTGACACCGGGGAGCTGTTTTTT
TRBD2	TRBJ2-7	.	TRBV27	CASSQMAGGSEQYF	TGTGCCAGCAGTCAGATGGCGGGAGGTAGCGAGCAGTACTTC
.	TRBJ1-2	.	TRBV27	CASSFTGTYGYTF	TGTGCCAGCAGTTTTACGGGAACCTATGGCTACACCTTC
.	TRBJ1-2	.	TRBV27	CASSLVGASSISYTF	TGTGCCAGCAGTTTAGTGGGGGCTTCCTCTATAAGCTACACCTTC
.	TRBJ1-3	.	TRBV28	CASSFASQSGNTIYF	TGTGCCAGCAGTTTTGCTTCCCAGTCTGGAAACACCATATATTTT
.	TRBJ2-3	.	TRBV6-5	CASSQGQFTDTQYF	TGTGCCAGCAGCCAAGGACAGTTCACAGATACGCAGTATTTT
.	TRBJ1-2	.	TRBV6-5	CASRRSSGYGYTF	TGTGCCAGCAGACGCTCCAGCGGGTACGGCTACACCTTC
TRBD1	TRBJ2-7	.	TRBV7-6	CASSFAPGQGYEQYF	TGTGCCAGCAGTTTTGCTCCGGGACAGGGCTACGAGCAGTACTTC
TRBD1	TRBJ1-1	few	TRBV9	CASSVGQGETEAFF	TGTGCCAGCAGCGTAGGACAGGGTGAAACTGAAGCTTTCTTT
.	TRBJ2-1	.	TRBV7-9	CASSLAFAAVRNEQFF	TGTGCCAGCAGCTTAGCGTTTGCGGCAGTTAGGAATGAGCAGTTCTTC
.	TRBJ2-1	once	TRBV5-1	CATSLEAENEQFF	TGCGCCACCAGCTTGGAAGCGGAGAATGAGCAGTTCTTC
TRBD1	TRBJ2-3	.	TRBV13	CASNLNRGADTQYF	TGTGCCAGCAACCTTAACAGGGGTGCAGATACGCAGTATTTT
.	TRBJ2-1	.	TRBV9	CASSVDPGSSYNEQFF	TGTGCCAGCAGCGTAGACCCAGGTAGCTCCTACAATGAGCAGTTCTTC
TRBD1	TRBJ1-1	.	TRBV5-1	CASSITRTGMFTEAFF	TGCGCCAGCAGCATAACCCGGACAGGGATGTTCACTGAAGCTTTCTTT
TRBD1	TRBJ2-7	.	TRBV9	CASSVGGTGAYEQYF	TGTGCCAGCAGCGTAGGAGGGACAGGGGCCTACGAGCAGTACTTC
.	TRBJ2-1	.	TRBV30	CAWGGGGYNEQFF	TGTGCCTGGGGGGGAGGGGGGTACAATGAGCAGTTCTTC
TRBD1	TRBJ1-4	.	TRBV5-1	CASSLWDRPTTNEKLFF	TGCGCCAGCAGCTTGTGGGACAGACCGACAACTAATGAAAAACTGTTTTTT
TRBD2	TRBJ2-1	.	TRBV28	CASSSGIGNEQFF	TGTGCCAGCAGCAGCGGGATCGGCAATGAGCAGTTCTTC
.	TRBJ1-1	.	TRBV6-4	CASSTGESGTEAFF	TGTGCCAGCAGTACTGGGGAGAGTGGGACTGAAGCTTTCTTT
TRBD2	TRBJ2-3	.	TRBV2	CASSATSGSGDTQYF	TGTGCCAGCAGTGCGACTAGCGGGAGCGGAGATACGCAGTATTTT
TRBD1	TRBJ2-7	.	TRBV30	CAWSRTGNGEQYF	TGTGCCTGGAGTCGGACAGGGAACGGCGAGCAGTACTTC
.	TRBJ1-1	.	TRBV5-6	CASSLKVRTSSDGDTEAFF	TGTGCCAGCAGCTTAAAAGTCCGGACATCAAGTGATGGGGACACTGAAGCTTTCTTT
.	TRBJ1-3	.	TRBV29-1	CSAGELSGNTIYF	TGCAGCGCGGGGGAACTGTCCGGAAACACCATATATTTT
.	TRBJ2-5	.	TRBV27	CASSLSDSPGETQYF	TGTGCCAGCAGCCTTTCCGACAGCCCCGGGGAGACCCAGTACTTC
.	TRBJ1-2	.	TRBV6-6	CASSPGQYDNYGYTF	TGTGCCAGCAGTCCCGGACAATATGATAACTATGGCTACACCTTC
TRBD2	TRBJ2-1	.	TRBV19	CASSISGINNEQFF	TGTGCCAGTAGTATTAGCGGGATCAACAATGAGCAGTTCTTC
.	TRBJ1-1	.	TRBV6-1	CASSFSAGRTEAFF	TGTGCCAGCAGTTTCTCGGCGGGGAGGACTGAAGCTTTCTTT
.	TRBJ2-5	.	TRBV19	CASSLTPQETQYF	TGTGCCAGTAGTTTGACACCACAAGAGACCCAGTACTTC
.	TRBJ1-2	.	TRBV25-1	CASSLQDYGYTF	TGTGCCAGCAGTCTTCAGGACTATGGCTACACCTTC
TRBD1	TRBJ2-7	.	TRBV4-1	CASSQTPGQGAYEQYF	TGCGCCAGCAGCCAGACGCCGGGACAGGGGGCCTACGAGCAGTACTTC
.	TRBJ1-5	.	TRBV6-5	CASSPTDRKPQHF	TGTGCCAGCAGTCCGACGGACAGAAAGCCCCAGCATTTT
TRBD1	TRBJ1-1	.	TRBV7-9	CASSFSGQGTHTEAFF	TGTGCCAGCAGCTTTTCAGGACAGGGGACGCACACTGAAGCTTTCTTT
TRBD2	TRBJ2-3	few	TRBV5-1	CASSRSGLRGLADTDTQYF	TGCGCCAGCAGCCGTTCCGGGCTACGTGGACTAGCGGACACAGATACGCAGTATTTT
.	TRBJ2-7	.	TRBV30	CAWTSDRAYEQYF	TGTGCCTGGACTAGCGACAGGGCTTACGAGCAGTACTTC
TRBD2	TRBJ2-1	.	TRBV9	CATPSSDLAALQYEQFF	TGTGCCACCCCCTCCTCAGATCTAGCGGCCTTACAGTATGAGCAGTTCTTC
TRBD2	TRBJ2-1	.	TRBV6-4	CATQGLPRKEAYNEQFF	TGTGCCACCCAGGGACTACCGAGGAAAGAAGCCTACAATGAGCAGTTCTTC
.	TRBJ2-7	.	TRBV4-1	CASSQTLAIGEQYF	TGCGCCAGCAGCCAAACTCTAGCGATCGGCGAGCAGTACTTC
TRBD1	TRBJ2-2	.	TRBV5-1	CASSRQGKDTGELFF	TGCGCCAGCAGCCGACAGGGGAAGGACACCGGGGAGCTGTTTTTT
.	TRBJ1-1	few	TRBV6-6	CASSYREGNTEAFF	TGTGCCAGCAGCTACCGGGAAGGGAACACTGAAGCTTTCTTT
TRBD2	TRBJ2-3	few	TRBV4-1	CASRRTGGERGTDTQYF	TGCGCCAGCAGACGCACGGGGGGGGAAAGAGGCACAGATACGCAGTATTTT
TRBD1	TRBJ2-7	.	TRBV5-1	CASSSGQGGSTYEQYF	TGCGCCAGCAGCTCCGGACAGGGTGGGAGCACCTACGAGCAGTACTTC
.	TRBJ2-2	few	TRBV6-6	CASSYSLSGEVGELFF	TGTGCCAGCAGTTACTCCTTGAGTGGTGAAGTGGGGGAGCTGTTTTTT
.	TRBJ2-2	.	TRBV6-5	CASSPTAANTGELFF	TGTGCCAGCAGTCCGACAGCAGCGAACACCGGGGAGCTGTTTTTT
TRBD1	TRBJ1-2	.	TRBV7-9	CASSRSGTGVNYGYTF	TGTGCCAGCAGCCGTTCCGGGACAGGCGTCAACTATGGCTACACCTTC
TRBD2	TRBJ2-2	.	TRBV7-2	CASSLAGGSTGELFF	TGTGCCAGCAGCTTAGCGGGAGGGAGCACCGGGGAGCTGTTTTTT
TRBD1	TRBJ1-5	.	TRBV19	CASRTSGRDRESRKSQPQHF	TGTGCCAGTAGAACGTCAGGAAGGGACAGGGAGTCCCGCAAAAGTCAGCCCCAGCATTTT
TRBD1	TRBJ2-7	.	TRBV30	CAWNDRAQPYYEQYF	TGTGCCTGGAACGACAGGGCCCAACCCTACTACGAGCAGTACTTC